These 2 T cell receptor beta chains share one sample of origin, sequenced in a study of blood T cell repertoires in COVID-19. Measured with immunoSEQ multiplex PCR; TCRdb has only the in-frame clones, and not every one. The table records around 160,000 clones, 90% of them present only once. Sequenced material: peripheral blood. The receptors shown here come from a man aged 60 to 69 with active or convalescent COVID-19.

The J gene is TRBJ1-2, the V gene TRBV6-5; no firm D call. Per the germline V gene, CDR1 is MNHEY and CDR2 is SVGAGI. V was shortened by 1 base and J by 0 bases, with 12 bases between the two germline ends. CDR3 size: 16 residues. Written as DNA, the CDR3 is TGTGCCAGCAGTTACTTGGGCAGACTAGCTAACTATGGCTACACCTTC. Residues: CASSYLGRLANYGYTF.

CDR3 protein: CASSPWLDSNQPQHF. The CDR3 nucleotides read TGTGCCAGCAGCCCCTGGTTAGATAGCAATCAGCCCCAGCATTTT. The rearrangement links TRBV10-3 to TRBJ1-5; unclear D gene. V lost 10 bases and J 0 bases, leaving 16 bases between the germline ends. The germline V gene encodes CDR1 ENHRY and CDR2 SYGVKD. CDR3 length equals 15 residues.